This TCR beta chain was captured by sequencing in a study of T cell repertoires in cytomegalovirus infection. Study-wide background: Shared public TCR beta signatures pointed to both CMV infection and a matching HLA type.

Germline V gene lookup returns CDR1 LNHDA and CDR2 SQIVND (reference sequence). The CDR3 sequence is 15 residues long. The V and J ends lost 3 bases and 4 bases, in that order; junction bases with no gene match: 5. TCRdb re-derived calls from the reads in MiXCR, one entry per CDR3 protein. The repertoire consists of around 500,000 distinct CDR3 sequences, with about 42% occurring once and the leading ten covering around two fifths. Study results and caveats: Summed frequency of shared TCR beta families picked out CMV carriers who also had the relevant HLA. HLA-C-restricted CMV clonotypes gave the most frequent clonotype in two of eight donors.

In its sample, this clonotype was seen once. The antigen remains unidentified. The material was cultured PBMCs, obtained from culture after CMV antigen stimulation. The chain combines TRBV19 with TRBJ1-5; TRBD1 matches at 8 bases. This clonotype was obtained from a human donor in good health (CMV status not recorded). Some clones in this sample may be carry-over from other donors' samples. The CDR3 sequence: CASSIQGQENQPQHF. CDR3 coding DNA: TGTGCCAGTAGTATCCAGGGACAGGAAAATCAGCCCCAGCATTTT.